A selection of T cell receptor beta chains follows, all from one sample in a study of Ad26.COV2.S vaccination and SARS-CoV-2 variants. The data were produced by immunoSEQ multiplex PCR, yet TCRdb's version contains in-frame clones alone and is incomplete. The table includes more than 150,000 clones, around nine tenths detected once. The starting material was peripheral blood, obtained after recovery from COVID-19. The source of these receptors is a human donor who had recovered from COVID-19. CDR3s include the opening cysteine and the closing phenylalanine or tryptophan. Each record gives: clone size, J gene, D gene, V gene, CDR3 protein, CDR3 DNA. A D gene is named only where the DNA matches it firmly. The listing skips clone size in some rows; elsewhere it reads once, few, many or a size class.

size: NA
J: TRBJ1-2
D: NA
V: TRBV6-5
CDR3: CASSQQWSEEYGYTF
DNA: TGTGCCAGCAGTCAACAGTGGAGCGAGGAATATGGCTACACCTTC

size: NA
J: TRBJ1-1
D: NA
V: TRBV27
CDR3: CASSPRQHTEAFF
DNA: TGTGCCAGCAGTCCTCGACAACACACTGAAGCTTTCTTT

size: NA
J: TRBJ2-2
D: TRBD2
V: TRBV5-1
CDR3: CASSTGTTPTGELFF
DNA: TGCGCCAGCAGTACCGGGACTACTCCCACCGGGGAGCTGTTTTTT

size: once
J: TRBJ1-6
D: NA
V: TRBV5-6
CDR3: CASSGGTALTLHF
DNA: TGTGCCAGCAGCGGGGGGACGGCCCTTACCCTCCACTTT

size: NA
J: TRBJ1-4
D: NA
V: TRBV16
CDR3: CASSRQKAGPGEKLFF
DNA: TGTGCCAGCAGCCGCCAAAAGGCAGGGCCTGGCGAAAAACTGTTTTTT

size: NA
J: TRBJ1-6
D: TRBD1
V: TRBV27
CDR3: CARPGQGNSPLHF
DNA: TGTGCCAGGCCGGGACAGGGTAATTCACCCCTCCACTTT

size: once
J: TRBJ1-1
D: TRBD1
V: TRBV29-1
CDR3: CSGGTGDYTEAFF
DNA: TGCAGCGGCGGGACAGGAGATTACACTGAAGCTTTCTTT

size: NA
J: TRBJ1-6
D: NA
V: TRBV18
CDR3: CASSPPENSPLHF
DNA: TGTGCCAGCTCACCACCAGAGAATTCACCCCTCCACTTT

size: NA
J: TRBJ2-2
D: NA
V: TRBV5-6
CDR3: CASSPNTGELFF
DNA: TGTGCCAGCAGCCCGAACACCGGGGAGCTGTTTTTT

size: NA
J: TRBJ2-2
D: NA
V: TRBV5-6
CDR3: CASSLGGATSGELFF
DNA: TGTGCCAGCAGCTTGGGGGGGGCAACCTCCGGGGAGCTGTTTTTT

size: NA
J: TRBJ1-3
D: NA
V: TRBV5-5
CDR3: CASSLAPGDLGNTIYF
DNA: TGTGCCAGCAGCTTGGCCCCAGGGGACCTCGGAAACACCATATATTTT

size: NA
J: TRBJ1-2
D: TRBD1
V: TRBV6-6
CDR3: CASSYLDRGRSYTF
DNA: TGTGCCAGCAGTTACCTTGACAGGGGAAGGAGCTACACCTTC

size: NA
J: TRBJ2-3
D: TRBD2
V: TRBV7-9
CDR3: CASSSSGGTTDTQYF
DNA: TGTGCCAGCAGCTCAAGCGGGGGGACCACAGATACGCAGTATTTT

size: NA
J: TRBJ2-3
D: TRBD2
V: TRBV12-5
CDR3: CASAMGLAGDTQYF
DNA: TGTGCTAGTGCCATGGGACTAGCCGGCGATACGCAGTATTTT

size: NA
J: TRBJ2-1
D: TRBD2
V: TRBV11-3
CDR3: CASSLASGTSRNNEQFF
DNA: TGTGCCAGCAGCTTAGCTTCCGGGACTAGTCGGAACAATGAGCAGTTCTTC

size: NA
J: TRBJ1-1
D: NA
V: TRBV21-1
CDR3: CASRGAGATEAFF
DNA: TGTGCCAGCAGAGGGGCAGGGGCGACTGAAGCTTTCTTT

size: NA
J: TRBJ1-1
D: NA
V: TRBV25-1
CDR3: CASSEVGRYEAFF
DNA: TGTGCCAGCAGTGAAGTCGGCAGATATGAAGCTTTCTTT